This record covers a single T cell receptor (beta chain). Other DNA sequences within the sample encode an identical CDR3. The source of the sample is a study of blood T cell repertoires in COVID-19. The wider study: Researchers got acute and convalescent COVID-19 samples from the United States, Italy and Spain.

Trimming left V 3 bases short and J 2 bases short, with 13 bases between. Germline values: CDR1 KGHSH, CDR2 LQKENI. The CDR3 is 15 amino acids. Using immunoSEQ multiplex PCR, the repertoire was profiled, and TCRdb retains in-frame clones only, with some absent. Of about 200,000 clones listed, around nine tenths are singletons. The V gene is TRBV18, the J gene TRBJ2-5; D perhaps matches TRBD1 (6 bases). This TCR was sampled from a middle-aged man with acute or convalescent COVID-19. Material: peripheral blood. The CDR3 DNA reads as TGTGCCAGCTCACCCGTCGGGACACCTCAAGAGACCCAGTACTTC. Translated, it gives CASSPVGTPQETQYF.